What follows are 28 T cell receptor beta chains derived from one specimen sequenced in a study of shared clonotypes between healthy human individuals. This table comes from immunoSEQ multiplex PCR, and its TCRdb copy is limited to in-frame clones, with some not included. In the table there are roughly 810,000 clones, 95% to 97% of which are singletons. Naive CD8 isolation took CD45RO-negative cells positively selected for CCR7 and excluded terminally differentiated effector memory CD45RA+ cells. Sequencing was performed on naive CD8+ T cells sorted from blood. These receptors came from a man younger than 45 in good health.

V and J are TRBV15 and TRBJ2-7; 11 nucleotides line up with TRBD2. Germline CDR1 is LNHNV and CDR2 is YYDKDF (reference sequence). CDR3 length: 16 amino acids. With V trimmed by 0 bases and J by 4 bases, 5 bases remained unmatched. The CDR3 is CATSREDTSGRYEQYF. CDR3 nucleotide sequence: TGTGCCACCAGCAGAGAGGATACTAGCGGGAGATACGAGCAGTACTTC.

The chain is built from TRBV7-9 and TRBJ2-1; perhaps TRBD1 as D (5 bases). Trimming pared 5 bases from V and 2 bases from J, leaving 13 bases between. CDR3 size: 15 residues. Germline V lookup: CDR1 SEHNR, CDR2 FQNEAQ (reference sequence). CDR3 region: CASSVRDSPYNEQFF. CDR3 nucleotides: TGTGCCAGCAGCGTCCGAGACAGTCCCTACAATGAGCAGTTCTTC.

The chain combines TRBV6-5 with TRBJ2-1; TRBD1 matches at 12 bases. The ends lost 6 bases at V and 6 bases at J; junction bases unmatched: 6. This CDR3 spans 15 amino acids. From germline, CDR1 is MNHEY and CDR2 SVGAGI. The CDR3 DNA reads as TGTGCCAGCAGCGCCGGGACAGGGGGCTTCAATGAGCAGTTCTTC. Amino acids: CASSAGTGGFNEQFF.

The chain carries TRBV5-6 and TRBJ1-5; D is ambiguous. CDR3 length: 13 amino acids. Germline CDR1 is SGHDT and CDR2 is YYEEEE. The V gene lost 0 bases and the J gene lost 3 bases, with 4 bases spanning the gap. The chain's CDR3 is CASSLGPNQPQHF. In DNA form, the CDR3 reads TGTGCCAGCAGCTTGGGACCCAATCAGCCCCAGCATTTT.

This rearrangement joins TRBV7-9 to TRBJ2-1; TRBD2 matches at 10 bases. In germline, CDR1 is SEHNR, CDR2 FQNEAQ (reference sequence). With 1 base clipped from V and 2 bases from J, the junction kept 2 bases outside the gene matches. The CDR3 contains 16 residues. The CDR3 bases are TGTGCCAGCAGCTTAGTTGGACTAGCGGCCTACAATGAGCAGTTCTTC. Its protein product is CASSLVGLAAYNEQFF. Variable domain in full (rest from reference TRBV7-9 and TRBJ2-1): DTGVSQNPRHKITKRGQNVTFRCDPISEHNRLYWYRQTLGQGPEFLTYFQNEAQLEKSRLLSDRFSAERPKGSFSTLEIQRTEQGDSAMYLCASSLVGLAAYNEQFFGPGTRLTVL.

This sequence joins TRBV28 and TRBJ1-1; D uncertain. Germline assignment: CDR1 MDHEN and CDR2 SYDVKM. The CDR3 totals 12 residues. Between the trimmed V and J ends, which lost 5 bases and 7 bases, there was a span of 11 bases. In DNA form, the CDR3 reads TGTGCCAGCAGTCCCCTATACAGTGAAGCTTTCTTT. This gives the protein CASSPLYSEAFF.

The chain employs TRBV28 and TRBJ1-5; TRBD1 aligns across 7 bases. The CDR3 contains 16 residues. V lost 4 bases and J lost 7; bases outside the gene matches: 13. Germline V gene sequence: CDR1 MDHEN, CDR2 SYDVKM. The CDR3 loop reads CASSSRGQIYEQPQHF. The CDR3 DNA reads as TGTGCCAGCAGTTCCCGGGGACAGATCTATGAGCAGCCCCAGCATTTT.

V gene TRBV28 combines with J gene TRBJ2-7; TRBD1 agrees at 9 bases. After removal of 3 bases from V and 4 bases from J, the junction contained 4 bases not matched to a gene. This CDR3 region has 14 residues. The germline V gene encodes CDR1 MDHEN and CDR2 SYDVKM. The CDR3 coding sequence is TGTGCCAGCAGTTTTTCGACAGGGGGGTACGAGCAGTACTTC. Residues: CASSFSTGGYEQYF.

The chain is built from TRBV4-3 and TRBJ2-1; TRBD2 matches at 11 bases. This CDR3 is built from 19 residues. Per germline, CDR1 LGHNA and CDR2 YSLEER. The V gene end was trimmed by 0 bases and the J gene end by 4 bases; junction bases not matched to a gene: 11. The CDR3 bases are TGCGCCAGCAGCCAAGAACTAGCGGGTAGCGGGAGGGTATACAATGAGCAGTTCTTC. Protein product: CASSQELAGSGRVYNEQFF.

This clone was found once. The genes are TRBV13 and TRBJ2-4; a possible D gene is TRBD2 (6 bases). V lost 4 bases and J lost 1, with 11 bases in between. This CDR3 has 15 residues. Looked up from germline, CDR1 is PRHDT and CDR2 is FYEKMQ (reference sequence). CDR3 sequence reads: CASSSTREAKNIQYF. The CDR3 nucleotides are TGTGCCAGCAGCTCCACCCGGGAGGCCAAAAACATTCAGTACTTC.

The gene calls are TRBV7-3 and TRBJ2-1, with 9 bases matching TRBD1. The germline gives CDR1 SGHTA, CDR2 FQGTGA. The CDR3 is 15 amino acids. J was trimmed by 6 bases and V by 3 bases; bases with no gene match: 6. This chain's CDR3 is CASSLAGTGTNEQFF. Written as DNA, the CDR3 is TGTGCCAGCAGCTTGGCCGGGACAGGGACCAATGAGCAGTTCTTC.

The J gene is TRBJ2-7, the V gene TRBV4-1; no reliable D call. Trimming removed 1 base at V and 3 bases at J, with 10 bases between. This CDR3 comprises 14 residues. From germline, CDR1 is MGHRA and CDR2 YSYEKL. The chain's CDR3 is CASSQVKGNYEQYF. CDR3 DNA: TGCGCCAGCAGCCAAGTTAAAGGGAACTACGAGCAGTACTTC.

The chain is built from TRBV5-1 and TRBJ2-7, with 9 bases identical to TRBD2. V was clipped by 0 bases and J by 5 bases; unmatched bases: 9. This CDR3 region has 16 residues. Germline V gene sequence: CDR1 SGHRS, CDR2 YFSETQ. CDR3 coding DNA: TGCGCCAGCAGCTTGGGGGTAGCGGGAGATTTAGACGAGCAGTACTTC. Translation: CASSLGVAGDLDEQYF.

The chain is built from TRBV29-1 and TRBJ2-1; 9 positions agree with TRBD2. CDR3 length: 16 amino acids. In germline, CDR1 is SQVTM, CDR2 ANQGSEA. V lost 6 bases and J lost 5; bases outside the gene matches: 14. The CDR3 loop reads CSVGGVDAGGHNEQFF. The DNA of the CDR3 is TGCAGCGTGGGGGGAGTTGATGCGGGAGGGCACAATGAGCAGTTCTTC.

CDR3 amino acids: CASSNYPRAYEQYF. The CDR3 DNA sequence: TGTGCCAGCAGCAATTACCCCCGGGCCTACGAGCAGTACTTC. The rearrangement uses TRBV7-8 and TRBJ2-7; D is uncertain. This CDR3 contains 14 residues. The V and J ends lost 5 bases and 2 bases respectively, with 13 bases between them. Looked up from germline, CDR1 is SGHVS and CDR2 is FQNEAQ. Variable domain in full (rest from reference TRBV7-8 and TRBJ2-7): GAGVSQSPRYKVAKRGQDVALRCDPISGHVSLFWYQQALGQGPEFLTYFQNEAQLDKSGLPSDRFFAERPEGSVSTLKIQRTQQEDSAVYLCASSNYPRAYEQYFGPGTRLTVT.

The rearrangement links TRBV6-6 to TRBJ1-2; D ambiguous. Germline V gene sequence: CDR1 MNHNY, CDR2 SVGAGI (reference sequence). The CDR3 consists of 11 residues. V was shortened by 10 bases and J by 6 bases, with 12 bases between the two germline ends. CDR3 in DNA: TGTGCCACCATTTGGGGAAATGGCTACACCTTC. Amino acid sequence: CATIWGNGYTF.

This clone was detected once. The chain is built from TRBV5-1 and TRBJ2-1, with no clear D. Looked up from germline, CDR1 is SGHRS and CDR2 is YFSETQ. V lost 5 bases to trimming and J lost 1 base, with 10 bases between them. The CDR3 loop spans 14 amino acids. In DNA form, the CDR3 reads TGCGCCAGCAGAATGGACCGGTCCTACAATGAGCAGTTCTTC. Protein: CASRMDRSYNEQFF.

The count of this clone is one. The V gene is TRBV2, the J gene TRBJ2-7, with D tentatively TRBD1 or TRBD2 (6 bases each). The ends were cut back, 0 bases at V and 6 bases at J, with 15 bases in the middle. The CDR3 is made up of 15 amino acids. Germline V lookup: CDR1 SNHLY, CDR2 FYNNEI. CDR3 DNA: TGTGCCAGCAGTGAAGCGCCCGGGGGCTCGCGCGAGCAGTACTTC. It is translated as CASSEAPGGSREQYF.

The chain recombines TRBV4-1 with TRBJ2-7; 8 nucleotides align to TRBD2. CDR3 length: 14 residues. V dropped 4 bases and J dropped 4; count of bases not matched to a gene: 6. Germline CDR1 reads MGHRA; CDR2 reads YSYEKL. The DNA for the CDR3 is TGCGCCAGCAGCCGGGAGACTAGCGCTTACGAGCAGTACTTC. It yields the protein CASSRETSAYEQYF.

The genes are TRBV2 and TRBJ2-7; 7 bases map to TRBD2. V shed 9 bases, J shed 2 bases, and the junction held 13 bases outside the gene matches. Germline CDR1 SNHLY, CDR2 FYNNEI. The CDR3 has 15 amino acids. As DNA, the CDR3 is TGTGCCAGACAGGTCCTAGCGGTTAAAACCTACGAGCAGTACTTC. As protein: CARQVLAVKTYEQYF. The full variable domain, with the rest looked up from reference TRBV2 and TRBJ2-7, is EPEVTQTPSHQVTQMGQEVILRCVPISNHLYFYWYRQILGQKVEFLVSFYNNEISEKSEIFDDQFSVERPDGSNFTLKIRSTKLEDSAMYFCARQVLAVKTYEQYFGPGTRLTVT.

The chain uses TRBV7-6 and TRBJ2-5; D is unclear. CDR3 size: 15 residues. Per the germline V gene, CDR1 is SGHVS and CDR2 is FNYEAQ. Trimming took off 5 bases at V and 5 bases at J, with 18 bases between the two ends. The CDR3 loop is CASSHSLGSAETQYF. CDR3 DNA: TGTGCCAGCAGCCATTCTCTGGGGTCTGCCGAGACCCAGTACTTC.

This chain uses TRBV28 with TRBJ2-7; D might be TRBD1 (6 bases). Germline CDR1 and CDR2: MDHEN and SYDVKM. The CDR3 loop spans 12 amino acids. The ends were cut back, 5 bases at V and 9 bases at J, with 14 bases in the middle. The CDR3 is CASSGMDRAQYF. For the CDR3, the DNA is TGTGCCAGCAGTGGCATGGACAGAGCGCAGTACTTC.

The chain links TRBV14 to TRBJ2-7, with 7 bases matching TRBD1. Trimming removed 4 bases from V and 0 bases from J; junction bases left unmatched: 9. CDR1 and CDR2 (germline): SGHDN, FVKESK. The CDR3 runs 16 residues. In nucleotides, the CDR3 is TGTGCCAGCAGCCCTATCCCCGGGACAGTCTCCTACGAGCAGTACTTC. Translation: CASSPIPGTVSYEQYF. Filled out from reference TRBV14 and TRBJ2-7, the complete variable domain reads EAGVTQFPSHSVIEKGQTVTLRCDPISGHDNLYWYRRVMGKEIKFLLHFVKESKQDESGMPNNRFLAERTGGTYSTLKVQPAELEDSGVYFCASSPIPGTVSYEQYFGPGTRLTVT.

This rearrangement joins TRBV6-5 to TRBJ1-5; D may be TRBD1 (6 bases). Per germline, CDR1 MNHEY and CDR2 SVGAGI. V lost 6 bases and J 1 base, leaving 13 bases between the germline ends. The CDR3 totals 15 residues. CDR3 coding DNA: TGTGCCAGCAGACTGCAGGGGAGGAGCAATCAGCCCCAGCATTTT. Its protein is CASRLQGRSNQPQHF.

In this sample, this clone turned up once. The chain joins TRBV10-1 to TRBJ2-7, with 10 bases fitting TRBD1. The J segment lost 7 bases and the V segment lost 6 bases, leaving 6 bases of the junction unmatched. Germline V gene lookup returns CDR1 WNHNN and CDR2 SYGVQD (reference sequence). CDR3 length: 13 amino acids. In nucleotides, the CDR3 is TGCGCCAGCAGCCCGACAGGGGGCGCTGAGCAGTACTTC. Translating it yields CASSPTGGAEQYF.

This chain links TRBV27 with TRBJ2-1; D may be TRBD1 (5 bases). This CDR3 comprises 16 residues. Between the trimmed V and J ends, which lost 3 bases and 3 bases, there was a span of 15 bases. Germline V gene data show CDR1 as MNHEY and CDR2 as SMNVEV (reference sequence). Written as DNA, the CDR3 is TGTGCCAGCAGTTTGGGGCCGGGCCGCGACTACAATGAGCAGTTCTTC. This gives the protein CASSLGPGRDYNEQFF.

The V and J genes are TRBV14 and TRBJ2-1; D call uncertain. The CDR3 is 11 amino acids. Germline V lookup: CDR1 SGHDN, CDR2 FVKESK. Trimming removed 1 base from V and 8 bases from J, with 3 bases in between. CDR3 DNA: TGTGCCAGCAGCCAAGTACATGAGCAGTTCTTC. It encodes CASSQVHEQFF.

This chain connects TRBV5-1 to TRBJ2-1; D remains unclear. Trimming took off 0 bases at V and 4 bases at J, with 14 bases between the two ends. The CDR3 covers 16 residues. Germline-derived CDR1 and CDR2 are SGHRS and YFSETQ. The CDR3 coding sequence is TGCGCCAGCAGCTTGGACAGCACCCTCCCTTACAATGAGCAGTTCTTC. Residues: CASSLDSTLPYNEQFF.